This T cell receptor (beta chain) derives from a study of shared clonotypes between healthy human individuals. Profiling relied on immunoSEQ multiplex PCR, and the TCRdb table lists in-frame clones only, not all of them. This table holds hundreds of thousands of clones, over 60% found once. The CDR3 length is 15 residues. The germline V gene encodes CDR1 SGHDT and CDR2 YYEEEE. The V end was cut by 3 bases, the J end by 0 bases, with 10 bases between. Sequencing input: PBMCs. This clonotype was obtained from a woman aged 40 to 50 in good health. Some clones in this sample may be carry-over from other donors' samples. V gene TRBV5-6 combines with J gene TRBJ2-1; weak D call: TRBD1 (5 bases). The CDR3: CASSSDIRSYNEQFF. DNA of the CDR3: TGTGCCAGCAGCTCGGACATACGCTCCTACAATGAGCAGTTCTTC.